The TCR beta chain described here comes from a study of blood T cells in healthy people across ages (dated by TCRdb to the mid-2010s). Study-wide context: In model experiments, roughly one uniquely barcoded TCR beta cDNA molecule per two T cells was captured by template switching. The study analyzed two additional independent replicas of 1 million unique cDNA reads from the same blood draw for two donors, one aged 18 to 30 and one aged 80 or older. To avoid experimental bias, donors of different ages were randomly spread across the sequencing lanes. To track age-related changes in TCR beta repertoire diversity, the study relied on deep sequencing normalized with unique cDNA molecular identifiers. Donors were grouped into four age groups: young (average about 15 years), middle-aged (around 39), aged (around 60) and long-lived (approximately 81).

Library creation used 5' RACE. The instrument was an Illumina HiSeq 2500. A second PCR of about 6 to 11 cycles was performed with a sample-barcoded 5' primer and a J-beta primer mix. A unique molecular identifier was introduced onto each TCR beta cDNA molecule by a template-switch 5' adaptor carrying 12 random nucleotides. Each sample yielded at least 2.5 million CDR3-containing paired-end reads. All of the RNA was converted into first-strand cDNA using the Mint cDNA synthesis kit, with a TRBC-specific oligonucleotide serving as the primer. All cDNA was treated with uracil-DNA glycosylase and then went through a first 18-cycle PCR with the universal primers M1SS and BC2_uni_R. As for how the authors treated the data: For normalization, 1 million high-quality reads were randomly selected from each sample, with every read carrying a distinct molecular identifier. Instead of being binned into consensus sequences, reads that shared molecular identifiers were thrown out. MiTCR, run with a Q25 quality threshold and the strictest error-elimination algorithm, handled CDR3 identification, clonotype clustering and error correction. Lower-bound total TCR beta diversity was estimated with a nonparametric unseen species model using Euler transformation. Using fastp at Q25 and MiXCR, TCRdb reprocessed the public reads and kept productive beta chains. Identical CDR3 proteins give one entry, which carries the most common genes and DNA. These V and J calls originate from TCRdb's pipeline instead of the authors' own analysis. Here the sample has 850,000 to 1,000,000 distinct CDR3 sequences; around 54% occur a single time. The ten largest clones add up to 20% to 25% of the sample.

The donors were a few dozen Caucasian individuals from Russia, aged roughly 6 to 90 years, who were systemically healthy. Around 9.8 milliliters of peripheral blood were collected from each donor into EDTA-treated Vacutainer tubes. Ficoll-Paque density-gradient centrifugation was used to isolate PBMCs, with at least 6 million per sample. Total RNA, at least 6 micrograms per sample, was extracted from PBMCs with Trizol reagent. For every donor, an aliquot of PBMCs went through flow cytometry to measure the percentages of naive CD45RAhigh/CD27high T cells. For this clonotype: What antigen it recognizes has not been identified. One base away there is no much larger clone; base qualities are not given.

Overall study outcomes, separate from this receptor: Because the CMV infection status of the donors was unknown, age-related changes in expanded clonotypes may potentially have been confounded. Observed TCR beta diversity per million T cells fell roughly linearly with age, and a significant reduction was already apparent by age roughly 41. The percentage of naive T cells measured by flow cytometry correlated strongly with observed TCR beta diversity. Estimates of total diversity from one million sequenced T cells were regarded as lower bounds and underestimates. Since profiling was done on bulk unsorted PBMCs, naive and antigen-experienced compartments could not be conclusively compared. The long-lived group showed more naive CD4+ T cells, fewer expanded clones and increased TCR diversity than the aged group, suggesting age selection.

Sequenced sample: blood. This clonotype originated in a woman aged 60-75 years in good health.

DNA sequence: TGCGCCAGCAGCCAAGATCGGAGACTAAAGGGGGATACGCAGTATTTT. Its protein reads: CASSQDRRLKGDTQYF. This receptor chain uses TRBV4-1 and TRBJ2-3; the D segment might be TRBD1 or TRBD2, since each matches 5 bases. Taken from cysteine to phenylalanine, the CDR3 has 16 residues. Left in the record is the CDR3 DNA by itself, 48 bases read in frame from the first base. Per the germline V gene, MGHRA is the CDR1 and YSYEKL is the CDR2. V and J lose 0 bases and 6 bases, and a span of 16 bases separates them.